This T cell receptor beta chain derives from a study of metastatic and nonmetastatic thyroid tumors. Overall study context: The study looked at repertoires side by side in blood and in tumor or nodule tissue from malignant and benign thyroid patients.

Study findings and constraints: Malignant thyroid tumors reportedly exceeded benign nodules significantly in TCR beta diversity, with the difference appearing in blood and tumor.

About this clone: Its matching antigen is unknown.

After removal of 7 bases from V and 6 bases from J, the junction contained 10 bases not matched to a gene. CDR3 length: 14 residues. In germline, CDR1 is MNHNS, CDR2 SASEGT. Nobody among the patients had been given any treatment before thyroid surgery. Per the authors' pipeline: For papillary thyroid cancer, a distant-metastasis classifier was constructed from CDR3 differences observed across clinicopathological groups. TCRdb reassembled clones from the PCR reads with MiXCR. The V and J calls come from TCRdb's annotation, not from the publication. The sample carries 22,000 or so clones, around 40% recorded once.

The TCR originated in a male donor with papillary thyroid cancer or a benign thyroid nodule (not recorded which). Some clones in this sample may be carry-over from other donors' samples. The chain has TRBV6-1 and TRBJ2-3; TRBD2 agrees at 7 bases. Sequenced input: blood. The CDR3 region has the DNA TGTGCCAGCATCCGACGGGGAGGGGTTGATACGCAGTATTTT. It yields the protein CASIRRGGVDTQYF.